A single sample is the source of the 21 T cell receptor beta chains below, sequenced in a study of T-cell reconstitution after alpha-beta-depleted transplantation in children. The TCRbeta library was prepared with unique molecular identifiers. TCRdb re-called the PCR reads with MiXCR, one entry per CDR3 protein. The sample lists about 540,000 distinct CDR3 sequences; 15% to 20% were seen once. Sequences were derived from PBMCs from the stem cell graft donor, sampled from the stem cell graft. These receptors all stem from a human donor who donated a stem cell graft to a child with acute lymphoblastic leukemia.

This clonotype was observed a handful of times. The chain couples TRBV29-1 to TRBJ2-2; the D is unclear. V lost 4 bases to trimming and J lost 5 bases, with 11 bases between them. Germline V lookup: CDR1 SQVTM, CDR2 ANQGSEA. CDR3 length: 13 amino acids. CDR3 sequence reads: CSVAHTGTGELFF. The CDR3 DNA follows: TGCAGCGTTGCACATACTGGGACCGGGGAGCTGTTTTTT.

The genes are TRBV5-1 and TRBJ1-4, with 8 bases that match TRBD1. This CDR3 spans 16 amino acids. Germline assignment: CDR1 SGHRS and CDR2 YFSETQ. Germline trimming cut 1 base from V and 2 bases from J; bases unmatched to any gene: 4. CDR3 in DNA: TGCGCCAGCAGCTTGCGGACAGGGCAGACTAATGAAAAACTGTTTTTT. Translated, it gives CASSLRTGQTNEKLFF.

This clonotype was counted many times. The chain uses TRBV5-4 and TRBJ2-1, with a possible D match to TRBD2 (6 bases). The V gene lost 2 bases and the J gene lost 0 bases, with 12 bases spanning the gap. CDR1 and CDR2 (germline): SGHNT, YYREEE (reference sequence). The CDR3 extends over 16 amino acids. CDR3 sequence: CASSFLSGRSYNEQFF. The CDR3 DNA sequence: TGTGCCAGCAGCTTCCTTAGCGGACGCTCCTACAATGAGCAGTTCTTC.

The V and J genes are TRBV5-4 and TRBJ2-5; 8 nucleotides line up with TRBD1. The CDR3 has 13 amino acids. V shed 5 bases, J shed 5 bases, and the junction held 5 bases outside the gene matches. Germline V CDR1 and CDR2: SGHNT, YYREEE (reference sequence). Written as DNA, the CDR3 is TGTGCCAGCAGATTGACAGGGGTCGAGACCCAGTACTTC. It encodes CASRLTGVETQYF.

There are a few counts of this clonotype. The genes are TRBV12-3 or TRBV12-4 and TRBJ2-7; D tentatively fits TRBD1 or TRBD2 (6 bases each). Trimming shortened V by 3 bases and J by 4 bases, and 13 bases separated the two germline ends. The CDR3 has 14 amino acids. In DNA, the CDR3 is TGTGCCAGCAGTTTTTGGGGGGCGGGTTACGAGCAGTACTTC. Translation gives CASSFWGAGYEQYF.

J is TRBJ2-3 and V is TRBV7-9; the D gene could be TRBD1 or TRBD2 (5 bases each). There are 16 residues in the CDR3. CDR1 SEHNR and CDR2 FQNEAQ come from the germline V gene (reference sequence). The V end lost 1 base, the J end lost 1 base, and 12 bases lay between the germline ends. CDR3 protein: CASSLVGLAGTDTQYF. The CDR3 bases are TGTGCCAGCAGCTTAGTGGGGCTAGCAGGCACAGATACGCAGTATTTT.

The V gene is TRBV4-1, the J gene TRBJ2-5, with D perhaps TRBD1 (6 bases). V dropped 4 bases and J dropped 2 bases, with 14 bases sitting between them. This CDR3 is 15 amino acids long. CDR1 and CDR2 (germline): MGHRA, YSYEKL. The CDR3 loop reads CASSPTPGVQETQYF. CDR3 DNA: TGCGCCAGCAGCCCGACCCCAGGGGTGCAAGAGACCCAGTACTTC.

V is TRBV7-9 and J is TRBJ1-2; no definite D call. V lost 4 bases to trimming and J lost 6 bases, with 12 bases between them. From germline, CDR1 is SEHNR and CDR2 FQNEAQ (reference sequence). There are 13 residues in the CDR3. The CDR3 DNA sequence: TGTGCCAGCAGCTCTCCCTGGGAACATGGCTACACCTTC. This sequence encodes CASSSPWEHGYTF.

This clonotype was seen a few times. The genes are TRBV12-3 or TRBV12-4 and TRBJ2-2, with 7 nucleotides matching TRBD2. The V gene end was trimmed by 3 bases and the J gene end by 2 bases; junction bases not matched to a gene: 24. The CDR3 length is 22 residues. CDR3 coding DNA: TGTGCCAGCAGTTTTTTCCGCCAGGGCCTGACTAGCCGACAGCTCAACACCGGGGAGCTGTTTTTT. Translated: CASSFFRQGLTSRQLNTGELFF.

This clonotype has more than one count but fewer than ten. This sequence joins TRBV12-3 or TRBV12-4 and TRBJ2-1; 11 bases agree with TRBD2. V trimming: 7 bases; J trimming: 9 bases; junction bases outside the gene matches: 11. The CDR3 has 15 residues. CDR3 DNA sequence: TGTGCCAGCAACCTATGGGGGCTAGCGGGAGGTGAGCAGTTCTTC. Encoded protein: CASNLWGLAGGEQFF.

Concerning this clonotype: One base away lies a much larger clone, so this may be a sequencing read error. This rearrangement joins TRBV12-3 or TRBV12-4 to TRBJ2-2; D not certain. V lost 7 bases and J lost 0, with 3 bases in between. This CDR3 has 12 residues. CDR3 bases: TGTGCCAGCACTTCGAACACCGGGGAGCTGTTTTTT. It is translated as CASTSNTGELFF.

This clonotype was detected a few times. The CDR3 protein is CASIGQGLADTQYF. In nucleotides, the CDR3 is TGCGCCAGCATCGGACAGGGTTTGGCAGATACGCAGTATTTT. The rearrangement joins TRBV5-1 to TRBJ2-3, with TRBD1 identical over 8 bases. The CDR3 has 14 amino acids. Trimming took 6 bases from V and 4 from J; bases not matched to a gene: 7. CDR1 is SGHRS and CDR2 is YFSETQ in the germline V gene. Filled out from reference TRBV5-1 and TRBJ2-3, the complete variable domain reads KAGVTQTPRYLIKTRGQQVTLSCSPISGHRSVSWYQQTPGQGLQFLFEYFSETQRNKGNFPGRFSGRQFSNSRSEMNVSTLELGDSALYLCASIGQGLADTQYFGPGTRLTVL.

This clonotype turned up a few times. The chain combines TRBV7-9 with TRBJ1-1; 7 nucleotides align to TRBD1. Looked up from germline, CDR1 is SEHNR and CDR2 is FQNEAQ (reference sequence). This CDR3 has 13 residues. Unmatched junction bases numbered 6, after V lost 5 bases and J lost 6 bases. The chain's CDR3 is CASSRDSTSEAFF. The CDR3 coding sequence is TGTGCCAGCAGCCGGGACAGCACTTCTGAAGCTTTCTTT.

In its sample, this clonotype was seen many times. The V and J genes are TRBV7-6 and TRBJ1-4; a possible D gene is TRBD1 (6 bases). CDR1 is SGHVS, CDR2 FNYEAQ, per germline. Trimming stripped 4 bases from V and 0 bases from J, with 12 bases between. This CDR3 has 16 amino acids. As DNA, the CDR3 is TGTGCCAGCAGCTCAGGGGTAACGGCAACTAATGAAAAACTGTTTTTT. Translated: CASSSGVTATNEKLFF.

This chain connects TRBV5-1 to TRBJ1-3; D might be TRBD1 (6 bases). The length of the CDR3 is 14 residues. Looked up from germline, CDR1 is SGHRS and CDR2 is YFSETQ. The V end was cut by 0 bases, the J end by 3 bases, with 7 bases between. The CDR3 bases are TGCGCCAGCAGCTTGGGGACAGTTGGAAACACCATATATTTT. It specifies CASSLGTVGNTIYF.

This clonotype appeared once. The V and J genes are TRBV3-1 and TRBJ2-1; 16 bases map to TRBD2. With V trimmed by 1 base and J by 0 bases, 3 bases remained unmatched. CDR1 LGHDT and CDR2 YNNKEL come from the germline V gene (reference sequence). This CDR3 region has 19 residues. The CDR3 DNA reads TGTGCCAGCAGCCAAGGGGGACTAGCGGGAGGGAGCTCCTACAATGAGCAGTTCTTC. Its translation: CASSQGGLAGGSSYNEQFF.

The rearrangement joins TRBV5-6 to TRBJ2-7; D is unresolved. V lost 0 bases, J lost 4 bases, and 14 bases lay in between. The germline V gene has CDR1 SGHDT and CDR2 YYEEEE. The CDR3 contains 15 residues. This CDR3 is CASSLGGLSRYEQYF. The DNA for the CDR3 is TGTGCCAGCAGCTTGGGAGGCCTATCAAGGTACGAGCAGTACTTC.

CDR3: CATMNTGELFF. CDR3 nucleotide sequence: TGTGCCACCATGAACACCGGGGAGCTGTTTTTT. This rearrangement joins TRBV15 to TRBJ2-2; no reliable D call. CDR1 is LNHNV, CDR2 YYDKDF, per germline (reference sequence). Trimming left V 7 bases short and J 1 base short, with 1 base between. The CDR3 consists of 11 residues. Using reference TRBV15 and TRBJ2-2 for the parts outside the CDR3, the full variable domain is DAMVIQNPRYQVTQFGKPVTLSCSQTLNHNVMYWYQQKSSQAPKLLFHYYDKDFNNEADTPDNFQSRRPNTSFCFLDIRSPGLGDTAMYLCATMNTGELFFGEGSRLTVL.

The chain links TRBV6-1 to TRBJ1-2; a weak D match, TRBD1 (5 bases). There are 16 residues in the CDR3. Per germline, CDR1 MNHNS and CDR2 SASEGT. The germline V and J ends were trimmed by 3 bases and 4 bases, with 18 bases remaining between them. CDR3 loop: CASSDGAGETVYGYTF. The CDR3 DNA follows: TGTGCCAGCAGTGATGGGGCAGGAGAAACAGTCTATGGCTACACCTTC.

This clonotype was counted many times. The chain uses TRBV5-1 and TRBJ2-7; D possibly matches TRBD1 or TRBD2 (5 bases each). The germline V gene encodes CDR1 SGHRS and CDR2 YFSETQ. Trimming removed 1 base at V and 2 bases at J, with 13 bases between. This CDR3 is 15 amino acids long. CDR3 DNA: TGCGCCAGCAGCTTGTTAGGCAGGGACCCCTACGAGCAGTACTTC. Translation: CASSLLGRDPYEQYF.

This clonotype was detected only a few times. This rearrangement joins TRBV5-1 to TRBJ2-1; 13 bases are a match to TRBD2. CDR3 length: 18 amino acids. Germline values: CDR1 SGHRS, CDR2 YFSETQ. V lost 7 bases to trimming and J lost 6 bases; unmatched junction nucleotides: 16. CDR3 region: CASRPGLAGSRRGNEQFF. In DNA form, the CDR3 reads TGCGCCAGCCGCCCGGGACTAGCGGGATCCCGGAGAGGCAATGAGCAGTTCTTC.